The 29 T cell receptor beta chains below were found in one sample sequenced in a study of cytotoxic CD8 clonotypes in ibrutinib-treated CLL. Measured with immunoSEQ multiplex PCR; TCRdb has only the in-frame clones, and not every one. The sample includes 29,000 or so clones, about three quarters of them seen just once. The material was PBMCs, obtained after 24 months of ibrutinib treatment. The origin of the receptors is a human donor with chronic lymphocytic leukemia.

The chain employs TRBV25-1 and TRBJ1-1; no reliable D call. V lost 6 bases, J lost 1 base, and 15 bases lay in between. This CDR3 is built from 15 residues. The germline V gene has CDR1 MGHDK and CDR2 SYGVNS. CDR3 amino acids: CASRHWRGGNTEAFF. CDR3 coding DNA: TGTGCCAGCAGACATTGGCGGGGAGGGAACACTGAAGCTTTCTTT.

This chain connects TRBV20-1 to TRBJ2-7; perhaps D is TRBD1 or TRBD2 (5 bases each). CDR1 is DFQATT and CDR2 is SNEGSKA in the germline V gene (reference sequence). The CDR3 loop spans 11 amino acids. Trimming took off 2 bases at V and 6 bases at J, with 8 bases between the two ends. The CDR3 nucleotides read TGCAGTGCTAGACAGGGACCCGAGCAGTACTTC. Translating it yields CSARQGPEQYF.

This chain joins TRBV28 and TRBJ1-5; D is ambiguous. The CDR3 sequence is 13 residues long. The ends were cut back, 5 bases at V and 1 base at J, with 6 bases in the middle. Germline assignment: CDR1 MDHEN and CDR2 SYDVKM. CDR3 DNA: TGTGCCAGCAGTCGTGGAAGCAATCAGCCCCAGCATTTT. Its protein product is CASSRGSNQPQHF.

V is TRBV28 and J is TRBJ1-2, with D unresolved. Germline V CDR1 and CDR2: MDHEN, SYDVKM. The CDR3 runs to 12 residues. Trimming cost V 1 base and J 3 bases, with 3 bases left between them. CDR3 amino acids: CASSLLYYGYTF. The CDR3 DNA follows: TGTGCCAGCAGTTTATTGTACTATGGCTACACCTTC.

The CDR3 sequence: CASSALTGTSIAKNIQYF. The CDR3, as DNA: TGTGCCAGCAGTGCTCTTACCGGGACTAGTATAGCCAAAAACATTCAGTACTTC. The V and J genes are TRBV25-1 and TRBJ2-4, with 8 bases identical to TRBD2. V dropped 4 bases and J dropped 0; count of bases not matched to a gene: 11. This CDR3 has 18 residues. The germline V gene has CDR1 MGHDK and CDR2 SYGVNS.

The J gene is TRBJ2-4, the V gene TRBV11-2; 12 bases fit TRBD1. CDR1 and CDR2 (germline): SGHAT, FQNNGV. V lost 4 bases, J lost 2 bases, and 12 bases stayed unmatched. This CDR3 has 19 amino acids. The CDR3 DNA reads TGTGCCAGCAGCTCCCGGGACAGGGGGCCGGAGGGAACCAAAAACATTCAGTACTTC. Encoded protein: CASSSRDRGPEGTKNIQYF. Looking up the rest from reference TRBV11-2 and TRBJ2-4 gives the full variable domain: EAGVAQSPRYKIIEKRQSVAFWCNPISGHATLYWYQQILGQGPKLLIQFQNNGVVDDSQLPKDRFSAERLKGVDSTLKIQPAKLEDSAVYLCASSSRDRGPEGTKNIQYFGAGTRLSVL.

CDR3 sequence reads: CASSLGSGANVLTF. The CDR3, as DNA: TGTGCCAGCAGCTTAGGCTCTGGGGCCAACGTCCTGACTTTC. The chain joins TRBV7-9 to TRBJ2-6; no clear D. Germline V gene lookup returns CDR1 SEHNR and CDR2 FQNEAQ (reference sequence). This CDR3 region has 14 residues. V was cut by 1 base and J by 0 bases, with 1 base left in between.

The rearrangement links TRBV25-1 to TRBJ2-2, with D unclear. This CDR3 contains 16 residues. The V gene's germline CDR1 is MGHDK and CDR2 SYGVNS. V dropped 3 bases and J dropped 9 bases, with 20 bases sitting between them. The CDR3 nucleotides read TGTGCCAGCAGTGACAATACCCGCAATGGTCGTTGGGAGCTGTTTTTT. Amino acids: CASSDNTRNGRWELFF.

The gene calls are TRBV5-1 and TRBJ2-7, with D tentatively TRBD1 or TRBD2 (5 bases each). Trimming removed 1 base at V and 6 bases at J, with 17 bases between. The CDR3 has 15 residues. Germline V gives CDR1 SGHRS, CDR2 YFSETQ. The CDR3 sequence is CASSLSGNLRGEQYF. CDR3 bases: TGCGCCAGCAGCTTGTCGGGGAACCTTAGGGGCGAGCAGTACTTC. Full variable domain (outside the CDR3, taken from reference TRBV5-1 and TRBJ2-7): KAGVTQTPRYLIKTRGQQVTLSCSPISGHRSVSWYQQTPGQGLQFLFEYFSETQRNKGNFPGRFSGRQFSNSRSEMNVSTLELGDSALYLCASSLSGNLRGEQYFGPGTRLTVT.

The chain recombines TRBV19 with TRBJ1-5, with D perhaps TRBD1 (6 bases). Germline loops: CDR1 LNHDA, CDR2 SQIVND (reference sequence). V lost 5 bases and J lost 4, with 18 bases in between. The CDR3 totals 16 residues. In DNA, the CDR3 is TGTGCCAGTAGTGGTAGGTCAGGGGTAGCGAATCAGCCCCAGCATTTT. It translates to CASSGRSGVANQPQHF.

In this sample, this clone turned up once. This chain uses TRBV19 with TRBJ2-5, with D possibly matching TRBD1 (5 bases). The germline CDR1 and CDR2 sequences are LNHDA and SQIVND (reference sequence). The CDR3 runs 15 residues. The ends were cut back, 5 bases at V and 5 bases at J, with 18 bases in the middle. The CDR3 bases are TGTGCCAGTAGTTCCGACAGCCGGAGAGCTGAGACCCAGTACTTC. Protein sequence: CASSSDSRRAETQYF.

The table lists this clone with a count of one. V usage is TRBV7-3 and J usage is TRBJ1-2; D not certain. This CDR3 region has 16 residues. Trimming left V 2 bases short and J 0 bases short, with 13 bases between. Germline lookup yields CDR1 SGHTA and CDR2 FQGTGA. The CDR3 DNA sequence: TGTGCCAGCAGCTTAGGCGGGGAGGGATCTAACTATGGCTACACCTTC. Its translation is CASSLGGEGSNYGYTF. The variable domain in full, with the rest retrieved from reference TRBV7-3 and TRBJ1-2, is GAGVSQTPSNKVTEKGKYVELRCDPISGHTALYWYRQSLGQGPEFLIYFQGTGAADDSGLPNDRFFAVRPEGSVSTLKIQRTERGDSAVYLCASSLGGEGSNYGYTFGSGTRLTVV.

The V gene is TRBV11-1, the J gene TRBJ2-1; 9 bases fit TRBD2. The V segment lost 5 bases and the J segment 6 bases; nucleotides outside the gene matches: 8. The CDR3 consists of 15 residues. Germline lookup yields CDR1 SGHAT and CDR2 FQDESV (reference sequence). The CDR3 here is CASSPGGGALNEQFF. DNA for the CDR3: TGTGCCAGCAGCCCGGGCGGGGGGGCCCTCAATGAGCAGTTCTTC.

V and J are TRBV29-1 and TRBJ1-1, with D maybe TRBD1 (5 bases). The V gene lost 7 bases and the J gene lost 2 bases, with 11 bases spanning the gap. The CDR3 length is 12 residues. Germline V gene sequence: CDR1 SQVTM, CDR2 ANQGSEA. The CDR3 region is CSANGQNTEAFF. The CDR3, as DNA: TGCAGCGCAAATGGACAAAACACTGAAGCTTTCTTT.

The CDR3 nucleotides are TGCAGCGTTCCCCTGGGCGGACAGGGCGAGCAGTTCTTC. This gives the protein CSVPLGGQGEQFF. The chain recombines TRBV29-1 with TRBJ2-1, with 8 bases matching TRBD1. The V gene end was trimmed by 5 bases and the J gene end by 10 bases; junction bases not matched to a gene: 10. The V gene's germline CDR1 is SQVTM and CDR2 ANQGSEA. The CDR3 runs 13 residues.

This clone was detected a few times. The V gene is TRBV25-1, the J gene TRBJ1-6, with D hard to call. V shed 1 base and J shed 0 bases, with 7 bases lying between them. The CDR3 totals 16 residues. CDR1 is MGHDK and CDR2 is SYGVNS in the germline V gene. CDR3 loop: CASSELESSYNSPLHF. CDR3 nucleotides: TGTGCCAGCAGTGAATTGGAGAGCTCCTATAATTCACCCCTCCACTTT.

This clone was recorded a few times. The chain carries TRBV28 and TRBJ1-6; D call uncertain. CDR3 size: 14 residues. Germline V lookup: CDR1 MDHEN, CDR2 SYDVKM. Trimming removed 3 bases from V and 9 bases from J, with 12 bases in between. CDR3 loop: CASSFPSGGSPLHF. CDR3 nucleotides: TGTGCCAGCAGTTTCCCGTCGGGCGGTTCACCCCTCCACTTT.

V usage is TRBV18 and J usage is TRBJ1-1, with no clear D. Trimming stripped 5 bases from V and 1 base from J, with 8 bases between. CDR1 is KGHSH and CDR2 is LQKENI in the germline V gene. The CDR3 spans 13 residues. The CDR3 DNA reads as TGTGCCAGCTCAGATTACAAGAACACTGAAGCTTTCTTT. Translation gives CASSDYKNTEAFF.

The chain employs TRBV11-2 and TRBJ2-3; 9 bases are a match to TRBD2. The germline CDR1 and CDR2 sequences are SGHAT and FQNNGV. The CDR3 runs 15 residues. Trimming removed 2 bases from V and 2 bases from J; junction bases left unmatched: 2. CDR3 amino acids: CASSLRLADTDTQYF. The CDR3 DNA is TGTGCCAGCAGCTTAAGACTAGCGGACACAGATACGCAGTATTTT.

The chain links TRBV5-1 to TRBJ2-3, with 7 bases matching TRBD2. Germline-derived CDR1 and CDR2 are SGHRS and YFSETQ. The V segment lost 6 bases and the J segment 1 base; nucleotides outside the gene matches: 5. CDR3 length equals 14 residues. CDR3 loop: CASTLGGGTDTQYF. The CDR3 nucleotides read TGCGCCAGCACCCTTGGGGGGGGCACAGATACGCAGTATTTT.

At least ten counts were recorded for this clone. The V and J genes are TRBV7-2 and TRBJ2-7; D might be TRBD1 or TRBD2, each matching 5 bases. Trimming cost V 1 base and J 0 bases, with 10 bases left between them. CDR1 is SGHTA and CDR2 is FQGNSA in the germline V gene. The CDR3 is made up of 15 amino acids. In DNA, the CDR3 is TGTGCCAGCAGCTTAGAGTCAGGGAGCTCCTACGAGCAGTACTTC. As protein: CASSLESGSSYEQYF.

The chain is built from TRBV27 and TRBJ2-7; tentatively, D is TRBD1 or TRBD2 (5 bases each). The germline gives CDR1 MNHEY, CDR2 SMNVEV (reference sequence). The length of the CDR3 is 16 residues. V lost 5 bases and J 4 bases, leaving 21 bases between the germline ends. The CDR3 DNA reads TGTGCCAGCAGTCTCCGGGACCCCCAGACTGGGTACGAGCAGTACTTC. Translating gives CASSLRDPQTGYEQYF.

The V gene is TRBV27, the J gene TRBJ2-3; 7 nucleotides line up with TRBD2. Germline V gene lookup returns CDR1 MNHEY and CDR2 SMNVEV (reference sequence). After removal of 5 bases from V and 5 bases from J, the junction contained 13 bases not matched to a gene. The CDR3 is 16 residues long. The CDR3 protein is CASSALGFGRLDTQYF. The DNA of the CDR3 is TGTGCCAGCAGTGCCCTTGGGTTCGGGAGGCTAGATACGCAGTATTTT.

The CDR3 here is CASSAQILGEQFF. CDR3 nucleotides: TGTGCCAGCAGCGCCCAGATCCTTGGTGAGCAGTTCTTC. The gene calls are TRBV9 and TRBJ2-1; no definite D call. This CDR3 has 13 residues. V was pared by 3 bases and J by 9 bases, with 13 bases between. Germline CDR1 is SGDLS and CDR2 is YYNGEE. Supplemented by reference TRBV9 and TRBJ2-1, the full variable domain reads DSGVTQTPKHLITATGQRVTLRCSPRSGDLSVYWYQQSLDQGLQFLIQYYNGEERAKGNILERFSAQQFPDLHSELNLSSLELGDSALYFCASSAQILGEQFFGPGTRLTVL.

With respect to this clone: At one boundary the junction diverges from the germline segment, which might be a read error. The V gene is TRBV11-2, the J gene TRBJ1-1; D uncertain. The CDR3 runs to 15 residues. CDR1 is SGHAT and CDR2 is FQNNGV in the germline V gene. DNA for the CDR3: TGCGCCAGCAGCCAAGATGAAACAGCGTTCAATGAAGCTTTCTTT. It encodes CASSQDETAFNEAFF.

This clone came up a few times. This chain uses TRBV5-6 with TRBJ2-7; 8 nucleotides line up with TRBD2. The CDR3 is 15 residues long. After removal of 2 bases from V and 0 bases from J, the junction contained 4 bases not matched to a gene. Germline assignment: CDR1 SGHDT and CDR2 YYEEEE. CDR3 amino acids: CASSLAGASSYEQYF. CDR3 nucleotides: TGTGCCAGCAGCTTAGCGGGGGCGAGCTCCTACGAGCAGTACTTC.

V and J are TRBV2 and TRBJ1-2; a possible D gene is TRBD1 (6 bases). CDR1 is SNHLY, CDR2 FYNNEI, per germline. The CDR3 sequence is 14 residues long. Trimming cost V 5 bases and J 8 bases, with 18 bases left between them. CDR3 bases: TGTGCCAGCAGTCTACTTGGGACAAGCGAAGGCTACACCTTC. Encoded protein: CASSLLGTSEGYTF.

The chain is built from TRBV29-1 and TRBJ1-1, with D perhaps matching TRBD1 (5 bases). CDR3 size: 11 residues. Germline V gene data show CDR1 as SQVTM and CDR2 as ANQGSEA. The germline V and J ends were trimmed by 8 bases and 4 bases, with 11 bases remaining between them. The CDR3 sequence is CSSGRGTEAFF. The CDR3 bases are TGCAGCTCCGGTAGGGGCACTGAAGCTTTCTTT. Full variable domain (remainder filled in from reference TRBV29-1 and TRBJ1-1): SAVISQKPSRDICQRGTSLTIQCQVDSQVTMMFWYRQQPGQSLTLIATANQGSEATYESGFVIDKFPISRPNLTFSTLTVSNMSPEDSSIYLCSSGRGTEAFFGQGTRLTVV.

For this clone: At one of its ends the junction is not consistent with the germline gene, which may arise from a read error. The V and J genes are TRBV28 and TRBJ1-1; no firm D call. The CDR3 contains 12 residues. Germline V gene sequence: CDR1 MDHEN, CDR2 SYDVKM. The CDR3 region is CASSSRGQKNPF. CDR3 DNA sequence: TGTGCCAGCAGTTCACGCGGGCAAAAAAACCCCTTT.